The T cell receptor beta chain described here comes from a study of monozygotic twins with inflammatory bowel disease. Whole-study results and caveats: IBD patients showed reduced TCRbeta diversity (inverse Simpson) versus healthy co-twins. Lower sharing of clonotypes with other individuals was seen in IBD patients than in healthy twins. This was most marked in patients showing signs of disease activity.

Germline loops: CDR1 SGHVS, CDR2 FQNEAQ. The CDR3 runs to 15 residues. Comments on this clonotype: The antigen is not known.

Template switching added UMIs carrying a 6-nucleotide sample barcode. Both TCRalpha and TCRbeta cDNA were subjected to two nested PCRs lasting roughly 16 and 10 cycles. TCRdb reprocessed the 5' RACE reads; each CDR3 protein has one entry and no DNA is given. Its table lists around 370,000 distinct CDR3 sequences. The chain combines TRBV7-8 with TRBJ1-2; TCRdb returns TRBD1, unconfirmable since there is no DNA. The receptor was isolated from a human donor with ulcerative colitis or Crohn's disease, or a healthy co-twin of an affected twin (not recorded which). The sequenced sample consisted of blood. The CDR3 sequence: CASSTPGQVFGGYTF.